This T cell receptor beta chain is from a study of early T cells in non-severe SARS-CoV-2 infection (dated by TCRdb to about 2021). The study in broad terms: Because TCR sequencing was done on bulk RNA from unsorted whole blood, the alpha and beta chains could not be paired. Broad study findings and their caveats: Matching against VDJdb was skewed toward anti-spike CD8 responses, likely underestimated virus-specific expansions, and missed private and CD4 specificities.

Set within a cohort of healthcare workers in London, UK, this nested case-control study involved weekly PCR testing of nasopharyngeal swabs along with blood sampling. Healthcare workers were enrolled in the week of the UK lockdown, from 23 to 31 March 2020, and were followed every week for up to roughly 15 weeks. Libraries were constructed by 5' RACE. Reads for this sample came from a NextSeq 500. In the TCR library protocol, unique molecular identifiers were attached to individual cDNA molecules to correct for PCR bias and sequencing error. Sequencing covered both TCR alpha and beta chains, and within each sample the abundances of alpha and beta sequences were tightly co-correlated. In the original analysis: Decombinator V4 was used to annotate the V gene, J gene and CDR3 of the TCR sequences. TCRs were defined as expanded if a significant change between any two time points was detected under a Poisson model with p below 0.0001. Abundances of TCRs were expressed as counts per million after normalisation to the total number of TCRs sequenced in each sample. MAIT TCRs were defined by TRAV1-2 paired with TRAJ12, TRAJ20 or TRAJ33, and iNKT TCRs by TRAV10 paired with TRAJ18. A search of VDJdb, accessed on 1 November 2021, was run for TCRs annotated to CMV, EBV and SARS-CoV-2, with TCRs annotated for multiple antigens excluded. Using fastp at Q25 and MiXCR, TCRdb reprocessed the public reads and kept productive beta chains. Rows with a matching CDR3 protein are joined into one entry that keeps the most common DNA and genes. In this record, the V and J calls reflect TCRdb's handling and not the investigators' own analysis. The sample table records roughly 51,000 distinct CDR3 sequences; under 7% of these occur just once. 2.8% of the sample comes from the top ten.

This clonotype was seen repeatedly, ten times or more. The antigen it binds to is not known. Nothing much larger sits one base from this clone, and base qualities are not available. Taken from the germline V gene, the CDR1 and CDR2 loops are MNHEY and SVGEGT. The CDR3, cysteine through phenylalanine, is 11 amino acids long. Only CDR3 DNA is held: 33 bases, read in frame from base 1. V sheds 8 bases and J sheds 5 bases, leaving 9 bases between their ends. The receptor chain draws on TRBV6-2 or TRBV6-3 and TRBJ1-1, with no confident D gene call. The clonotype was recovered from an adult who was a healthcare worker with PCR-confirmed SARS-CoV-2 infection or an uninfected control (not recorded which). The sequencing used whole blood, collected at baseline. The bases are TGTGCCAGCGGGATGGGGACTGAAGCTTTCTTT. It translates to CASGMGTEAFF.